In this sample, the clone carrying this TCR beta chain turned up a few times. The data belong to a study of blood T cell repertoires in COVID-19. Study as a whole: The analysed material was cDNA or gDNA that came from T cells, B-cell-depleted T cells, or PBMCs.

The method was immunoSEQ multiplex PCR; TCRdb's version includes in-frame clones alone and lacks a portion of them. The sample records roughly 230,000 clones, around four fifths being singletons. The CDR3 runs 14 residues. Germline CDR1 is SEHNR and CDR2 is FQNEAQ (reference sequence). J was trimmed by 11 bases and V by 3 bases; bases with no gene match: 8. The sample taken for sequencing was peripheral blood. This receptor was taken from a woman aged 55 to 70 with active or convalescent COVID-19. The rearrangement joins TRBV7-9 to TRBJ1-2, with 11 bases matching TRBD1. DNA for the CDR3: TGTGCCAGCAGCTTGGGACAGGGGGTGTCGAGGTACACCTTC. It is translated as CASSLGQGVSRYTF.